The clone carrying this TCR beta chain showed up just a few times. PCR was performed using 60 Vbeta and 13 Jbeta primers. Sequencing used immunoSEQ multiplex PCR; TCRdb keeps in-frame clones, though not all of them. The top ten hold approximately 4% of the sample, which has 150,000 to 180,000 clones, 70% to 80% seen once. The data are from a study of cytomegalovirus exposure and HLA in healthy donors. V dropped 10 bases and J dropped 7; count of bases not matched to a gene: 8. In germline, CDR1 is SNHLY, CDR2 FYNNEI. This CDR3 region has 15 residues. The origin of this receptor is a woman aged 40 to 49 in good health and CMV-seronegative. The J gene is TRBJ1-6, the V gene TRBV2, with 12 positions matching TRBD1. The sequencing sample was made of PBMCs. The CDR3 spells CAIRGQGAKNSPLHF. DNA of the CDR3: TGTGCCATCCGGGGACAGGGGGCCAAGAATTCACCCCTCCACTTT.